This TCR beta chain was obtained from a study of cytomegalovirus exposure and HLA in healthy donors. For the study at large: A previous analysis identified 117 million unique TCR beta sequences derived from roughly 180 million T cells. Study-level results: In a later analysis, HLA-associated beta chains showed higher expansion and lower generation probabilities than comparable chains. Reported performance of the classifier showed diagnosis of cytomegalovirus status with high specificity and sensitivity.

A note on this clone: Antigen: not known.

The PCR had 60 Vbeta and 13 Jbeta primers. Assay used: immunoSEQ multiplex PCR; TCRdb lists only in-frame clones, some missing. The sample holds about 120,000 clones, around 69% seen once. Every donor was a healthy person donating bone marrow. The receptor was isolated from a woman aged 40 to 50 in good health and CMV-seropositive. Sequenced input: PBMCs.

The CDR3 region is CASSELLAEDTQYF. CDR3 coding DNA: TGTGCCAGCAGTGAATTGCTAGCAGAAGATACGCAGTATTTT. The chain employs TRBV2 and TRBJ2-3; possible D gene TRBD2, 5 bases. The V end lost 2 bases, the J end lost 5 bases, and 11 bases lay between the germline ends. The CDR3 contains 14 residues. Germline CDR1 is SNHLY and CDR2 is FYNNEI.